Shown below are 6 T cell receptor beta chains from a single sample sequenced in a study of cytomegalovirus exposure and HLA in healthy donors. Amplification used 60 Vbeta primers and 13 Jbeta primers. The repertoire was sequenced with immunoSEQ multiplex PCR; TCRdb's copy has only in-frame clones and lacks some. The table has around 130,000 clones, over 70% seen once. Source material: PBMCs. These receptors came from a woman between 35 and 50 years old in good health and CMV-seropositive.

This chain links TRBV30 with TRBJ1-1, with 7 bases aligning to TRBD1. CDR1 and CDR2 (germline): GTSNPN, SVGIG (reference sequence). There are 15 residues in the CDR3. V shed 3 bases, J shed 0 bases, and the junction held 7 bases outside the gene matches. As DNA, the CDR3 is TGTGCCTGGAGGTGGGACAGAAACGTGAACACTGAAGCTTTCTTT. Translated: CAWRWDRNVNTEAFF.

The rearrangement joins TRBV27 to TRBJ2-1; D is unclear. The CDR3 extends over 13 amino acids. Trimming took off 5 bases at V and 6 bases at J, with 11 bases between the two ends. The germline V gene encodes CDR1 MNHEY and CDR2 SMNVEV (reference sequence). The CDR3 bases are TGTGCCAGCAGTACAATACCCCGCAATGAGCAGTTCTTC. This encodes CASSTIPRNEQFF.

The chain is built from TRBV6-1 and TRBJ1-2, with 7 bases lining up with TRBD1. Per germline, CDR1 MNHNS and CDR2 SASEGT. J gave up 6 bases and V 1 base, and 5 bases lay outside the gene matches. The CDR3 is made up of 14 amino acids. The CDR3 DNA reads TGTGCCAGCAGTGAAGGACAGGGCGCGGATGGCTACACCTTC. This encodes CASSEGQGADGYTF.

This clone was seen once. This rearrangement joins TRBV4-3 to TRBJ2-7; tentative D call: TRBD1 (5 bases). CDR3 length equals 14 residues. The ends were cut back, 2 bases at V and 3 bases at J, with 11 bases in the middle. Germline values: CDR1 LGHNA, CDR2 YSLEER. In nucleotides, the CDR3 is TGCGCCAGCAGCCAAAGGGCACAGGACTACGAGCAGTACTTC. Its translation: CASSQRAQDYEQYF.

V is TRBV5-6 and J is TRBJ2-2; no definite D call. Germline lookup yields CDR1 SGHDT and CDR2 YYEEEE. The V end lost 0 bases, the J end lost 4 bases, and 10 bases lay between the germline ends. The CDR3 has 15 amino acids. The CDR3 loop is CASSLVTFSTGELFF. Here the CDR3 DNA reads TGTGCCAGCAGCTTGGTCACTTTTTCCACCGGGGAGCTGTTTTTT.

The gene calls are TRBV19 and TRBJ2-3; 7 bases match TRBD1. The CDR3 has 12 amino acids. Germline V gene data show CDR1 as LNHDA and CDR2 as SQIVND (reference sequence). V lost 6 bases to trimming and J lost 5 bases; unmatched junction nucleotides: 2. The CDR3 DNA sequence: TGTGCCAGTAGGGCAGGGGGAGATACGCAGTATTTT. As protein: CASRAGGDTQYF.